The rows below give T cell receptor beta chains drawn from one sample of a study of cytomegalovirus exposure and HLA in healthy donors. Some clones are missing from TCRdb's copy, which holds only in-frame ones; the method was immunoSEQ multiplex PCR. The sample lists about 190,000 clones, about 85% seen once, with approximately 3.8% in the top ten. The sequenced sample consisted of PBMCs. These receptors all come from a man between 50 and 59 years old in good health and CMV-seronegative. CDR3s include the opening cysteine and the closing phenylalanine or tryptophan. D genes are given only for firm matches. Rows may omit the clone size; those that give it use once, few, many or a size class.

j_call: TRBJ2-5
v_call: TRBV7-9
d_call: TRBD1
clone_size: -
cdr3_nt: TGTTCCAGCAGCTTAGTAGGGGACAGGGGGACGGAGACCCAGTACTTC
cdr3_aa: CSSSLVGDRGTETQYF

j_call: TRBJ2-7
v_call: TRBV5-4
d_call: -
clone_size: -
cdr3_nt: TGTGCCAGCAGCTTAGCCCCTACCTACGAGCAGTACTTC
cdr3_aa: CASSLAPTYEQYF

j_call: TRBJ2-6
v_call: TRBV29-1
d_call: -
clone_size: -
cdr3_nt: TGCAGCGCGGACTTTTTTGGGGCCAACGTCCTGACTTTC
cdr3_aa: CSADFFGANVLTF

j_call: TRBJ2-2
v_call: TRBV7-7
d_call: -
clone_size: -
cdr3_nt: TGTGCTAGCAGCTTAAGTCGGGACACCGGGGAGCTGTTTTTT
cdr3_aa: CASSLSRDTGELFF

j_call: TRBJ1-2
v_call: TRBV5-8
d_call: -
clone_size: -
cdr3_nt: TGTGCCAGCAGCCGGGCCGGGGGTAACTATGGCTACACCTTC
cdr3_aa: CASSRAGGNYGYTF

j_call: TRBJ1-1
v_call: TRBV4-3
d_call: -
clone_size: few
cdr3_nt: TGCGCCAGCAGCCAATCCCGGGCGGGGGAAGCTTTCTTT
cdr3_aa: CASSQSRAGEAFF

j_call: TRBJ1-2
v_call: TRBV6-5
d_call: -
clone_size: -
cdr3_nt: TGTGCCAGCAGCCAAGACAGCAACTATGGCTACACCTTC
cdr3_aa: CASSQDSNYGYTF

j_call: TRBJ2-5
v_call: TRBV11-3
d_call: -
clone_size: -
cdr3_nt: TGTGCCAGCAGCTTAGGGGGCGGGACCCAGTACTTC
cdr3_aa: CASSLGGGTQYF

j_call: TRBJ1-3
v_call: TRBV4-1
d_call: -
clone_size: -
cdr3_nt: TGCGCCAGCAGCCAAGAGGGGCCCGAAACCAGTGGAAACACCATATATTTT
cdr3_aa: CASSQEGPETSGNTIYF

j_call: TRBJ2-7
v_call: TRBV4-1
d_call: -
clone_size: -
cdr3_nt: TGCGCCAGCAGCCAAAGACAGGCAGGTCCCCCGGAGCAGTACTTC
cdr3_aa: CASSQRQAGPPEQYF

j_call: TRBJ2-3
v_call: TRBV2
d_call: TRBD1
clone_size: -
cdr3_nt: TGTGCCAGCCACCAGACCCGGGGACAGGGCACAGATACGCAGTATTTT
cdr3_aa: CASHQTRGQGTDTQYF

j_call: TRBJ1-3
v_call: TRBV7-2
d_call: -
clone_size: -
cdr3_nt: TGTGCCAGCACCCCCGGGGGGCATGGAAACACCATATATTTT
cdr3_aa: CASTPGGHGNTIYF

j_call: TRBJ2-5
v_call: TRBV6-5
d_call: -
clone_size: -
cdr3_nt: TGTGCCAGCAGTTACTCCGGACAGTCCCAAGAGACCCAGTACTTC
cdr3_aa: CASSYSGQSQETQYF

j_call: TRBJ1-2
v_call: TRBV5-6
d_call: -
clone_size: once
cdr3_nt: TGTGCCAGCAGCTTGTCTGGAGGCCCTGGGTATGGCTACACCTTC
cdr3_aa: CASSLSGGPGYGYTF

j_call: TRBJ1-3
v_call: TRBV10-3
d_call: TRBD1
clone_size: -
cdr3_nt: TGTGCCATCAGAGCGACAGGGCTTTTCAACACCATATATTTT
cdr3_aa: CAIRATGLFNTIYF

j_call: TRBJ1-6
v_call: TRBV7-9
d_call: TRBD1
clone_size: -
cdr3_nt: TGTTCCAGCAGCCTTGGGACAGTTGTGATCAATTCACCCCTCCACTTT
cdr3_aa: CSSSLGTVVINSPLHF

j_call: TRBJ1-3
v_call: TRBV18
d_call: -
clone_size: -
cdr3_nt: TGTGCCAGCTCCCCCGGAATAGGACTAGCTGGAAACACCATATATTTT
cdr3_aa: CASSPGIGLAGNTIYF

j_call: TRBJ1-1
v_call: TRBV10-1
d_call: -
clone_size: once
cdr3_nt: TGCGCCAGCAGTGAGTCTAAAGCCATGAACACTGAAGCTTTCTTT
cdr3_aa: CASSESKAMNTEAFF

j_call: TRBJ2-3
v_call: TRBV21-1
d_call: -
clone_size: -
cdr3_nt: TGTGCCAGCGGGGGTTGGACTAGCGAAGATACGCAGTATTTT
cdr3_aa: CASGGWTSEDTQYF

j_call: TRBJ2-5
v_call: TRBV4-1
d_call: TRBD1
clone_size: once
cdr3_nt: TGCGCCAGCAGTCGGACAGGGCAAGAGACCCAGTACTTC
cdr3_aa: CASSRTGQETQYF

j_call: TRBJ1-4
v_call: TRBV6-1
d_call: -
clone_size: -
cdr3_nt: TGTGCCAGCAGTTGGGGGGCTAATGAAAAACTGTTTTTT
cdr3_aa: CASSWGANEKLFF

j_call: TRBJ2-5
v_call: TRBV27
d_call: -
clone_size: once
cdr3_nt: TGTGCCAGCAGTGCCGCGGGTTGGTCCGGAGAGACCCAGTACTTC
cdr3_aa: CASSAAGWSGETQYF

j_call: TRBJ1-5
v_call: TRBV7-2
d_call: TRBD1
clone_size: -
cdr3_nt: TGTGCCAGCAGCTTAGTTAGTCAGCCGGACAGGCTCCCTCAGCCCCAGCATTTT
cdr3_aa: CASSLVSQPDRLPQPQHF

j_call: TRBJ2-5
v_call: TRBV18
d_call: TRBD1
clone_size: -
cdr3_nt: TGTGCCAGCTCACTTGGACAGGGGGAAGAGACCCAGTACTTC
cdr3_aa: CASSLGQGEETQYF

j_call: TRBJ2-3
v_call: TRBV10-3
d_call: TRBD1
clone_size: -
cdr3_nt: TGTGCCATCGGTATGAGGGGGCATACGGGAGATACGCAGTATTTT
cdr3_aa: CAIGMRGHTGDTQYF

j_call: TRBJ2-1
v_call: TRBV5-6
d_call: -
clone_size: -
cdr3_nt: TGTGCCAGCAGCTGGAGGGGTTTCTCCTACAATGAGCAGTTCTTC
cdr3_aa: CASSWRGFSYNEQFF

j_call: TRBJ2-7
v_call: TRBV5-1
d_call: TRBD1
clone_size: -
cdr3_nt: TGCGCCAGCAGTTGGGACAGGGGGCTAGAGCAGTACTTC
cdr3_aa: CASSWDRGLEQYF

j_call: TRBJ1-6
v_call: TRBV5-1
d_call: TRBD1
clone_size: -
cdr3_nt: TGCGCCAGCAGCTTGGAATGGGGACAGGGGGTTTCACCCCTCCACTTT
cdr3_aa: CASSLEWGQGVSPLHF

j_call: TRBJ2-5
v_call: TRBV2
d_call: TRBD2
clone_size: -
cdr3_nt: TGTGCCAGCTCGAACGGGAGGGTTCAACAAGAGACCCAGTACTTC
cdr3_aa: CASSNGRVQQETQYF

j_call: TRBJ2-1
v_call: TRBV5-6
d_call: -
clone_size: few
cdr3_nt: TGTGCCAGCAGCTCAGACAGGAACAATGAGCAGTTCTTC
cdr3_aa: CASSSDRNNEQFF

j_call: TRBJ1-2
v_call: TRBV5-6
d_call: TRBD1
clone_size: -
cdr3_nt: TGTGCCAGCAGCTCCTTCGCAGGGGGCGTCTATGGCTACACCTTC
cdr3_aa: CASSSFAGGVYGYTF

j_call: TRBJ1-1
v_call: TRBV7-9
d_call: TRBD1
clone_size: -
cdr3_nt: TGTGCCAGCAGCTTGGAGGGGGCGTCTCTCGAAGCTTTCTTT
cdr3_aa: CASSLEGASLEAFF

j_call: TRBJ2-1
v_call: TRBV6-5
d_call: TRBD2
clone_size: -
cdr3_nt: TGTGCCAGCAGTTACAGAGGACTAGTGGGCGATGAGCAGTTCTTC
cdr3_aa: CASSYRGLVGDEQFF

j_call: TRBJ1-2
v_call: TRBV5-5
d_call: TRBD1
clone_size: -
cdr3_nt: TGTGCCAGCAGCTTGGCTCTAACGACAGGGATCAATGGCTACACCTTC
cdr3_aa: CASSLALTTGINGYTF

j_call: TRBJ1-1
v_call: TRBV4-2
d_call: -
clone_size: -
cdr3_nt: TGTGCCAGCAGCCAAGACGAGGATTCAGACCAAGCTTTCTTT
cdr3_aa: CASSQDEDSDQAFF

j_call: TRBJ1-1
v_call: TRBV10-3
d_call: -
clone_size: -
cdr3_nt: TGTGCCATCAGCGCGATCATGAACAGGGACCTGAAGAACACTGAAGCTTTCTTT
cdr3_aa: CAISAIMNRDLKNTEAFF